Sequencing of this T cell receptor beta chain was carried out in a study of blood T cell repertoires in COVID-19. Original processing notes: Estimated nucleated cell counts came from reference gene primer amplification. Libraries were prepared by immunoSEQ multiplex PCR; TCRdb keeps only in-frame clonotypes and omits some of them. That table supplies the V and J calls and clone size; D and trimming were determined from the DNA. The sample has 65,000 or so clones, roughly nine tenths seen once. V lost 6 bases to trimming and J lost 3 bases; unmatched junction nucleotides: 19. The CDR3 covers 18 residues. In germline, CDR1 is MDHEN, CDR2 SYDVKM.

V usage is TRBV28 and J usage is TRBJ2-7; TRBD1 agrees at 8 bases. The sequencing input was peripheral blood. The sequence derives from a human donor with acute or convalescent COVID-19. The donor label of this sample is uncertain. In DNA, the CDR3 is TGTGCCAGCAGATTAGGACAGGGACGGGGGCGTAGGCTCTACGAGCAGTACTTC. The encoded protein is CASRLGQGRGRRLYEQYF.